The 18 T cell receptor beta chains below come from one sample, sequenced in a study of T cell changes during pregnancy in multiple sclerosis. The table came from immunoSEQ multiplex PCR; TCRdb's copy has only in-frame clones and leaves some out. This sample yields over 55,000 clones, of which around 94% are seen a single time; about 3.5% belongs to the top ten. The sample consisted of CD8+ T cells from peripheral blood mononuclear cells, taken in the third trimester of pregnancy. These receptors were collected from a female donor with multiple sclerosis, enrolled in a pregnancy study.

The CDR3 nucleotides are TGTGCCAGCAGTCTATCTAGCGGGGGCTACGAGCAGTACTTC. This encodes CASSLSSGGYEQYF. This chain connects TRBV6-5 to TRBJ2-7, with 10 nucleotides matching TRBD2. From germline, CDR1 is MNHEY and CDR2 SVGAGI. The CDR3 covers 14 residues. V gave up 5 bases and J gave up 3 bases; unmatched junction bases: 4.

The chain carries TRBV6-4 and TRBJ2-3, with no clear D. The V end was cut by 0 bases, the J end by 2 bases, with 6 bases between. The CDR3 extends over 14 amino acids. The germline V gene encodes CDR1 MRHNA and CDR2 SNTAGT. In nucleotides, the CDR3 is TGTGCCAGCAGTGACTCTGACTCCACAGATACGCAGTATTTT. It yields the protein CASSDSDSTDTQYF.

The CDR3 loop is CASSLALAGPSEQYF. The DNA for the CDR3 is TGTGCCAGCAGCTTAGCACTAGCGGGACCCTCCGAGCAGTACTTC. The rearrangement uses TRBV7-9 and TRBJ2-7; TRBD2 aligns across 10 bases. J gave up 6 bases and V 0 bases, and 5 bases lay outside the gene matches. CDR1 is SEHNR, CDR2 FQNEAQ, per germline (reference sequence). There are 15 residues in the CDR3.

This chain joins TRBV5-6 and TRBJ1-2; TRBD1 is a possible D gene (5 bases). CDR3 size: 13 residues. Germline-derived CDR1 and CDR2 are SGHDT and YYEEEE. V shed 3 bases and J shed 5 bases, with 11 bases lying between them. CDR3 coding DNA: TGTGCCAGCAGCTCAACGACAGATTATGGCTACACCTTC. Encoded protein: CASSSTTDYGYTF.

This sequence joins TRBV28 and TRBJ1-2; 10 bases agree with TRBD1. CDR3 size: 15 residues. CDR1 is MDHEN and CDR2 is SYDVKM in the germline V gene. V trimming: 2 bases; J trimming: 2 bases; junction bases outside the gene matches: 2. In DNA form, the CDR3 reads TGTGCCAGCAGTTTACCGGGACAGGGGAACTATGGCTACACCTTC. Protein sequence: CASSLPGQGNYGYTF.

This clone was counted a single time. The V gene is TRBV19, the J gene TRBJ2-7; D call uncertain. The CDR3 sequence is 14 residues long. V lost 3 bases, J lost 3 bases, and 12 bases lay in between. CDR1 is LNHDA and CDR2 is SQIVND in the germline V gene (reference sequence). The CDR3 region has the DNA TGTGCCAGTAGTATCGGGTTGTACGACTACGAGCAGTACTTC. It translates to CASSIGLYDYEQYF.

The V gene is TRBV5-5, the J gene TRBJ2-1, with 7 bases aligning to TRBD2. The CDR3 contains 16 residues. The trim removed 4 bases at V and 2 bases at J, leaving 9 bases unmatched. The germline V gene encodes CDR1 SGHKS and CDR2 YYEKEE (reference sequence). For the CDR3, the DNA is TGTGCCAGCAGCGTAGGGGAGGGAGTCACCTACAATGAGCAGTTCTTC. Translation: CASSVGEGVTYNEQFF.

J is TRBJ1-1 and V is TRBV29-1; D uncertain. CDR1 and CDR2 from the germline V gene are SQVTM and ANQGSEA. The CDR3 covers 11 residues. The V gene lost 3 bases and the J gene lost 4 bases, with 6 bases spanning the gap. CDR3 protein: CSVERSTEAFF. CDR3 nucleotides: TGCAGCGTTGAGAGGTCCACTGAAGCTTTCTTT.

The CDR3 loop reads CASSHAGGIDEQYF. CDR3 nucleotide sequence: TGTGCCAGCAGTCACGCAGGGGGCATCGACGAGCAGTACTTC. The chain carries TRBV5-8 and TRBJ2-7, with 8 bases aligning to TRBD1. V lost 5 bases to trimming and J lost 5 bases; unmatched junction nucleotides: 9. This CDR3 has 14 residues. Germline loops: CDR1 SGHTS, CDR2 YDEGEE.

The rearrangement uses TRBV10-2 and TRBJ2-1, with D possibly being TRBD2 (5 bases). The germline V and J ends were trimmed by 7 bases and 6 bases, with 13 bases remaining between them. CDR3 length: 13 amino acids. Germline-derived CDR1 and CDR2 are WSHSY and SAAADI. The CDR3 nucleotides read TGCGCCAGCACCCCCCAAGCGGCCAATGAGCAGTTCTTC. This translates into CASTPQAANEQFF.

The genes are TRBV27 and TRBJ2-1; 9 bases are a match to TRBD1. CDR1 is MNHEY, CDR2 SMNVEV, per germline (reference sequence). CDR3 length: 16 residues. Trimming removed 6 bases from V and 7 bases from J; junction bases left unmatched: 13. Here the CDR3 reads CASREGDREVENEQFF. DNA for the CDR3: TGTGCCAGCAGGGAGGGGGACAGGGAGGTGGAAAATGAGCAGTTCTTC.

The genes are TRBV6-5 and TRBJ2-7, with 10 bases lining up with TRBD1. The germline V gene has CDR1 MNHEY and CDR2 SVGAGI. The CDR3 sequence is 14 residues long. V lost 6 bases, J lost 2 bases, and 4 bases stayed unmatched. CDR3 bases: TGTGCCAGCAGAGGGACAGGGGTGCCCTACGAGCAGTACTTC. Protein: CASRGTGVPYEQYF.

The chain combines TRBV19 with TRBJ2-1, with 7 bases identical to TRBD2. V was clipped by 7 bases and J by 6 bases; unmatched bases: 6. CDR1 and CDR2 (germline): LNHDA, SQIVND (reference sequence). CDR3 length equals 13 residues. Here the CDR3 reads CASTGRGVNEQFF. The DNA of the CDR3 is TGTGCCAGTACGGGACGGGGGGTCAATGAGCAGTTCTTC.

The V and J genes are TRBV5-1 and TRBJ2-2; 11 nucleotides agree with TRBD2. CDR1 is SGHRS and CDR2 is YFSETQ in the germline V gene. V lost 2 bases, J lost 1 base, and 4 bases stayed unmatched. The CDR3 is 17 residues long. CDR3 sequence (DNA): TGCGCCAGCAGCTTTGGACTAGCGGGCATGAACACCGGGGAGCTGTTTTTT. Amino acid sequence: CASSFGLAGMNTGELFF.

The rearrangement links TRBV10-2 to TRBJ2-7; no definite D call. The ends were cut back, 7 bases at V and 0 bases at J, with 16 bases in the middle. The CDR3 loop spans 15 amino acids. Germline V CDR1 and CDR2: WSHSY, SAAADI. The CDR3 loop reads CASTPLPSSSYEQYF. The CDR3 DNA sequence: TGCGCCAGCACCCCCTTACCTTCTAGCTCCTACGAGCAGTACTTC.

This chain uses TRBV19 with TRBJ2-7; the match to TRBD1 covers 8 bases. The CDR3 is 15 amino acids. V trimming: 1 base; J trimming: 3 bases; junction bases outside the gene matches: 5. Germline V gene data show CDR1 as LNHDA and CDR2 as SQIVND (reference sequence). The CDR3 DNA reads TGTGCCAGTAGTATAGTGGGACAGGCGATCTACGAGCAGTACTTC. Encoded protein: CASSIVGQAIYEQYF.

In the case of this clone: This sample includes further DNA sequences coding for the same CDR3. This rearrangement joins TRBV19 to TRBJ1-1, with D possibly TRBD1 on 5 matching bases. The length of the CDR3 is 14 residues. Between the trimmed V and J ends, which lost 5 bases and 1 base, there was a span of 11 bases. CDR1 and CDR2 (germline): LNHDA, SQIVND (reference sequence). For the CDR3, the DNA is TGTGCCAGTAGTTGGGGAAGGGGGAACACTGAAGCTTTCTTT. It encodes CASSWGRGNTEAFF.

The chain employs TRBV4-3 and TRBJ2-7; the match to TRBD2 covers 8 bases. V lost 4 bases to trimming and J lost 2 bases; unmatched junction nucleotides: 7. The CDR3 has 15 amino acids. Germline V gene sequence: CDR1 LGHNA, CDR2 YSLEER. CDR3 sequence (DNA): TGCGCCAGCAGCCCCTTCGCGGGAGGTACCTACGAGCAGTACTTC. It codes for CASSPFAGGTYEQYF.